This T cell receptor beta chain was profiled in a study of response to subunit inactivated influenza vaccine. Germline trimming cut 3 bases from V and 2 bases from J; bases unmatched to any gene: 22. The CDR3 covers 21 residues. CDR1 MGHRA and CDR2 YSYEKL come from the germline V gene. In TCRdb, the RT-PCR reads were re-called with MiXCR into one record per CDR3 protein. The sample carries hundreds of thousands of distinct CDR3 sequences, over 9.5% recorded once. This clonotype was counted a few times. Source: PBMCs from blood, taken on the day of vaccination. The source is a man over 45 who received an inactivated influenza vaccine. The rearrangement joins TRBV4-1 to TRBJ1-3; the match to TRBD1 covers 7 bases. The CDR3 DNA is TGCGCCAGCAGCCAGAGGTCAAGACAGGAGACGCAGGGGGACCCTGGAAACACCATATATTTT. Translating gives CASSQRSRQETQGDPGNTIYF.